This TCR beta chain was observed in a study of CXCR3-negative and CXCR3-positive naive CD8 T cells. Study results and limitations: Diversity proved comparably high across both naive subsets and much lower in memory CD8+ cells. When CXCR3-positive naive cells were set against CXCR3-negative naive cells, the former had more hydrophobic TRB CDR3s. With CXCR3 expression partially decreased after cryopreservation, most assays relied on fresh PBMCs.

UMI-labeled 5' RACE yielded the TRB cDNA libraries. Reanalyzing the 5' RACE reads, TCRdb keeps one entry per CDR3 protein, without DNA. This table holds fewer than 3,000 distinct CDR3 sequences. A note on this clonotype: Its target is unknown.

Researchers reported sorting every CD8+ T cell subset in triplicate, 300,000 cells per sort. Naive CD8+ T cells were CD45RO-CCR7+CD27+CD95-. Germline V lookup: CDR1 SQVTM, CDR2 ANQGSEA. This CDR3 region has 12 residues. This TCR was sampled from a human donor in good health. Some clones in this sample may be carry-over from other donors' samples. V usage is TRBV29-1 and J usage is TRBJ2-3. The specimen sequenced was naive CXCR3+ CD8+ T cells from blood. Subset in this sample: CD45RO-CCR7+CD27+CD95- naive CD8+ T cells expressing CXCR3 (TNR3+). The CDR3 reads CSVEASVATQYF.